The rows below give T cell receptor beta chains drawn from one sample of a study of spatial heterogeneity in lung cancer. TCRdb recomputed calls from the 5' RACE reads with MiXCR, one row per CDR3 protein. The repertoire holds some 37,000 distinct CDR3 sequences, with 6.5% to 8.5% as singletons. This specimen was PBMCs, taken at surgery. The source of these receptors is a male donor with early-stage non-small cell lung cancer. CDR3s include the opening cysteine and the closing phenylalanine or tryptophan. The order of the fields is V gene, D gene, J gene, clone size, CDR3 DNA, CDR3 protein. The D gene is left open where the match is weak. The size entry is marked missing in some rows and otherwise reads once, few, many or a size class.

TRBV28,TRBD2,TRBJ2-1,many,TGTGCCAGCCTAGCGGGAGGGTTGAATGAGCAGTTCTTC,CASLAGGLNEQFF
TRBV12-3/TRBV12-4,-,TRBJ2-1,many,TGTGCCAGCAGTTTTTCTCAGGGTACAAACAATGAGCAGTTCTTC,CASSFSQGTNNEQFF
TRBV24-1,TRBD1,TRBJ2-1,many,TGTGCCACCAGTGATGCGACCGGGACAGGGGGACACAATGAGCAGTTCTTC,CATSDATGTGGHNEQFF
TRBV7-9,TRBD2,TRBJ2-3,-,TGTGCCAGCAGCCCAAGCGGGGGGAATACAGATACGCAGTATTTT,CASSPSGGNTDTQYF
TRBV9,-,TRBJ1-2,-,TGTGCCAGCAGCCCGGGGGGAACCCTCGCTAACTATGGCTACACCTTC,CASSPGGTLANYGYTF
TRBV5-4,-,TRBJ2-3,few,TGTGCCAGCAGCTTGAGGACAGCCAGTAGGGATACGCAGTATTTT,CASSLRTASRDTQYF
TRBV5-1,TRBD2,TRBJ2-1,-,TGCGCCAGCAGCTTGGGGCTGACTAGCGGGAGTATCTATGAGCAGTTCTTC,CASSLGLTSGSIYEQFF
TRBV5-1,TRBD2,TRBJ2-3,many,TGCGCCAGCAGCCTGAGACTAGCGGGAGCCACCGATACGCAGTATTTT,CASSLRLAGATDTQYF
TRBV7-9,TRBD2,TRBJ2-2,-,TGTGCCAGCAGCCAAAGTCTCAGCGGGAGAGGCACCGGGGAGCTGTTTTTT,CASSQSLSGRGTGELFF
TRBV6-2/TRBV6-3,TRBD2,TRBJ2-7,-,TGTGCCAGCAGTTCCAGCGGGGGGGGAACCTACGAGCAGTACTTC,CASSSSGGGTYEQYF
TRBV20-1,-,TRBJ1-5,few,TGCAGTGCTAGGCGAGGGATTAATCAGCCCCAGCATTTT,CSARRGINQPQHF
TRBV30,-,TRBJ2-5,-,TGTGCCTGGAGTGTGAGTAGCGGAGCTCTGAAGACCCAGTACTTC,CAWSVSSGALKTQYF
TRBV7-2,TRBD2,TRBJ2-2,-,TGTGCCAGCAGCTTGGGGACTAGCGGGCCGGCCGGGGAGCTGTTTTTT,CASSLGTSGPAGELFF
TRBV14,-,TRBJ2-1,many,TGTGCCAGCAGCCAAGAACTAGTCTATGAGCAGTTCTTC,CASSQELVYEQFF
TRBV2,TRBD2,TRBJ2-1,few,TGTGCCAGCAGCGGACTAGCGGGGCGCCGAGGTGAGCAGTTCTTC,CASSGLAGRRGEQFF
TRBV20-1,-,TRBJ1-1,medium-sized,TGCAGTGCCCCCGTTTCGCGGGACACTGAAGCTTTCTTT,CSAPVSRDTEAFF
TRBV5-1,TRBD1,TRBJ1-6,few,TGCGCCAGCAGGATGGACAGGGACTCACCCCTCCACTTT,CASRMDRDSPLHF
TRBV2,-,TRBJ2-5,-,TGTGCCAGCACCCGAGGGACCGGAGAGACCCAGTACTTC,CASTRGTGETQYF
TRBV7-3,-,TRBJ2-3,many,TGTGCCAGCAGCTTAATGATGGCAGGAGGAGCGGTAGATACGCAGTATTTT,CASSLMMAGGAVDTQYF
TRBV3-1,-,TRBJ2-5,many,TGTGCCAGCAGCACGTTTCAAGAGACCCAGTACTTC,CASSTFQETQYF
TRBV30,-,TRBJ2-7,many,TGTGCCTGGAGTGTAATGAAGGGATTTGAGCAGTACTTC,CAWSVMKGFEQYF
TRBV9,-,TRBJ2-3,many,TGTGCCAGCAGCGTTCGGGCCTTAAGCACAGATACGCAGTATTTT,CASSVRALSTDTQYF
TRBV4-2,-,TRBJ2-1,many,TGTGCCAGCAGCCAAGGCAACAGGGCTGACAATGAGCAGTTCTTC,CASSQGNRADNEQFF
TRBV12-3/TRBV12-4,-,TRBJ2-7,few,TGTGCCAGCAGTCCCCGAGGGATTTTCAACGAGCAGTACTTC,CASSPRGIFNEQYF
TRBV4-2,TRBD2,TRBJ2-1,few,TGTGCCAGCAGCCAAGTGGTAGCGGGAGGGCCCGGGGGCGAGCAGTTCTTC,CASSQVVAGGPGGEQFF
TRBV24-1,-,TRBJ2-1,many,TGTGCCACCAGTGGTTCTAGCGCTAGCTCCTACAATGAGCAGTTCTTC,CATSGSSASSYNEQFF
TRBV30,-,TRBJ1-1,many,TGTGCCTGGAGTGTACAAGGGGCGGGTGAAGCTTTCTTT,CAWSVQGAGEAFF
TRBV18,-,TRBJ1-1,few,TGTGCCAGCTCACCAATCGTAGGGAACACTGAAGCTTTCTTT,CASSPIVGNTEAFF
TRBV6-5,TRBD2,TRBJ2-5,-,TGTGCCAGCAGTTACTCCGGAAGCGGGGTCCAAGAGACCCAGTACTTC,CASSYSGSGVQETQYF
TRBV2,-,TRBJ1-5,many,TGTGCCAGCAGAGAAGACATCAATCAGCCCCAGCATTTT,CASREDINQPQHF
TRBV4-1,TRBD1,TRBJ2-1,-,TGCGCCAGCAGCCAAGTACAGGGGGTCCACAATGAGCAGTTCTTC,CASSQVQGVHNEQFF
TRBV5-5,-,TRBJ1-1,few,TGTGCCAGCAGCTTTTTTGGCCAGTCGAACACTGAAGCTTTCTTT,CASSFFGQSNTEAFF
TRBV7-2,-,TRBJ2-1,-,TGTGCCAGCAGCTTAGGCCGGACATACAATGAGCAGTTCTTC,CASSLGRTYNEQFF
TRBV7-2,TRBD1,TRBJ2-1,many,TGTGCCAGCAGCTACTACACACTAAGACGTAGGACAGGGGCCTACAATGAGCAGTTCTTC,CASSYYTLRRRTGAYNEQFF
TRBV6-2/TRBV6-3,TRBD2,TRBJ2-1,many,TGTGCCAGCAGCCCTCGGTGGAGCGGGAGAGGACTGGTTGAGCAGTTCTTC,CASSPRWSGRGLVEQFF
TRBV7-9,TRBD1,TRBJ2-2,many,TGTGCCAGCAGCTTCCCCCTACAGGGGGAAACCGGGGAGCTGTTTTTT,CASSFPLQGETGELFF
TRBV7-9,-,TRBJ2-2,-,TGTGCCAGCAGCTCATCCACCGGGGAGCTGTTTTTT,CASSSSTGELFF
TRBV7-9,-,TRBJ1-3,few,TGTGCCAGCAGCTTTGGGGACCGAAGAGGGGACACCATATATTTT,CASSFGDRRGDTIYF
TRBV12-3/TRBV12-4,-,TRBJ2-1,many,TGTGCCAGCAGCTCCCAAGGGGGGGAGCAGTTCTTC,CASSSQGGEQFF
TRBV6-2/TRBV6-3,TRBD1,TRBJ1-5,few,TGTGCCAGCAGCTGGACAGGGAATAGGAATCAGCCCCAGCATTTT,CASSWTGNRNQPQHF
TRBV7-2,-,TRBJ1-1,many,TGTGCCAGCAGCCTGGACAGATGGACTGAAGCTTTCTTT,CASSLDRWTEAFF
TRBV19,TRBD1,TRBJ1-5,-,TGTGCCAGTAGTATCGGACAGGGTAGCAATCAGCCCCAGCATTTT,CASSIGQGSNQPQHF
TRBV3-1,-,TRBJ1-1,-,TGTGCCAGCAGCCAAGACAGGGGACGAACTGAAGCTTTCTTT,CASSQDRGRTEAFF
TRBV12-3/TRBV12-4,-,TRBJ1-5,-,TGTGCCAGCAGCGCCAATCAGCCCCAGCATTTT,CASSANQPQHF
TRBV7-2,-,TRBJ2-7,-,TGTGCCAGCAGCAATTTGGTAGGACTCCAAGGGGAGCAGTACTTC,CASSNLVGLQGEQYF
TRBV7-6,-,TRBJ1-1,many,TGTGCCAGCAGCTCCTCGGCGGGGACTGAAGCTTTCTTT,CASSSSAGTEAFF
TRBV6-5,TRBD1,TRBJ1-2,many,TGTGCCACCTTGCCGGGACAGGGTCGCGGCTACACCTTC,CATLPGQGRGYTF
TRBV7-3,TRBD2,TRBJ2-1,many,TGTGCCAGCAGCTTAGGGGTCCGACTAGCGGGATCGAGCTCCTACAATGAGCAGTTCTTC,CASSLGVRLAGSSSYNEQFF
TRBV28,-,TRBJ1-3,-,TGTGCCGACCCCGTCTCTGGAAACACCATATATTTT,CADPVSGNTIYF